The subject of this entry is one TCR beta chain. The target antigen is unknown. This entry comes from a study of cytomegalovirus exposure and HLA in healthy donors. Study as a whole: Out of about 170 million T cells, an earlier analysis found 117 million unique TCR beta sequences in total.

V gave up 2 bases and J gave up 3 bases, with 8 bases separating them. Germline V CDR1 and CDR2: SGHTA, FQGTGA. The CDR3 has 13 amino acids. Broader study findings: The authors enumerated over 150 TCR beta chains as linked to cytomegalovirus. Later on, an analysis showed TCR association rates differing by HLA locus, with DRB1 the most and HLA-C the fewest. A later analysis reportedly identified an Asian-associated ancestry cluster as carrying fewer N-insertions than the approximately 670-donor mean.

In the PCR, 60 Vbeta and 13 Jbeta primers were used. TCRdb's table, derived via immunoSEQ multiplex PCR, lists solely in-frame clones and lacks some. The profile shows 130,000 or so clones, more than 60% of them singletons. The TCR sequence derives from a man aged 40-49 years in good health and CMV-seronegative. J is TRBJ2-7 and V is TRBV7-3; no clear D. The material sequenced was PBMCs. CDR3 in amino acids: CASSLGIRYEQYF. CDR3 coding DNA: TGTGCCAGCAGCTTAGGCATTCGCTACGAGCAGTACTTC.